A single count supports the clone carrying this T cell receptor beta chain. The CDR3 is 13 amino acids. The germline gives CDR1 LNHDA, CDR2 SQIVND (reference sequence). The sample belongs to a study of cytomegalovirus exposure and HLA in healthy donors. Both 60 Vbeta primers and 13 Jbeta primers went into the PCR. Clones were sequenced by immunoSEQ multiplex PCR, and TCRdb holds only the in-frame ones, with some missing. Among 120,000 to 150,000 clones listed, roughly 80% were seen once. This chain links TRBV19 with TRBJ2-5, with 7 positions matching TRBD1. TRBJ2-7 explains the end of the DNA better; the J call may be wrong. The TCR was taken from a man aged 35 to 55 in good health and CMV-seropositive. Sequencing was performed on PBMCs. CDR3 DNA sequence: TGTGCCAGTAGTATGCCAGGGGGCTACGAGCAGTACTTC. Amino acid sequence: CASSMPGGYEQYF.